The 22 T cell receptor beta chains listed next were all sequenced from one sample in a study of T cell clonality in common variable immunodeficiency. Sequenced by immunoSEQ multiplex PCR; TCRdb stores in-frame clones only, minus some. This sample includes approximately 81,000 clones with no singletons; its ten biggest clones take up around 0.8%. What was sequenced was peripheral blood mononuclear cells. These TCRs come from a person between 18 and 75 years old in good health.

This clone has ten or more counts. The read is 3 residues too short to cover the CDR3 end, so that end is filled in from the germline J gene. The genes are TRBV15 and TRBJ2-7; a possible D gene is TRBD2 (6 bases). This CDR3 is 14 amino acids long. Trimming shortened V by 3 bases and J by 3 bases, and 12 bases separated the two germline ends. The germline V gene encodes CDR1 LNHNV and CDR2 YYDKDF (reference sequence). The CDR3 loop reads CATSSGTYLYEQYF. The DNA read from the CDR3 is TGTGCCACCAGCAGTGGGACTTATCTCTACGAG.

This clone was seen many times. Sequencing ends 3 residues short of the CDR3 end; the germline J gene provides the rest. The rearrangement uses TRBV5-4 and TRBJ2-1, with a weak D call TRBD2 (6 bases). This CDR3 region has 12 residues. Trimming took 4 bases from V and 9 from J, leaving 11 bases between them. The germline CDR1 and CDR2 sequences are SGHNT and YYREEE (reference sequence). The sequenced CDR3 bases are TGTGCCAGCAGCGCGGAGACTAGTGAG. Translation gives CASSAETSE. The whole CDR3 is CASSAETSEQFF.

This clone was seen ten or more times. With the read ending 3 residues before the CDR3 end, the germline J gene is used to fill in that end. The chain recombines TRBV28 with TRBJ2-7, with 7 bases identical to TRBD1. Trimming at V came to 3 bases and at J to 3 bases, leaving 5 bases not matched to a gene. Germline V lookup: CDR1 MDHEN, CDR2 SYDVKM. The CDR3 sequence is 14 residues long. The covered CDR3 bases are TGTGCCAGCAGTTTTGTAGGGGGCGACTACGAG. Translated, it gives CASSFVGGDYE. The whole CDR3 reads CASSFVGGDYEQYF. The whole variable domain, remainder taken from reference TRBV28 and TRBJ2-7, is DVKVTQSSRYLVKRTGEKVFLECVQDMDHENMFWYRQDPGLGLRLIYFSYDVKMKEKGDIPEGYSVSREKKERFSLILESASTNQTSMYLCASSFVGGDYEQYFGPGTRLTVT.

Ten or more counts support this clone. The read gets to within 3 residues of the CDR3 end, and the germline J gene fills in the rest. This chain links TRBV7-9 with TRBJ2-7; the D gene is possibly TRBD1 (6 bases). The CDR3 spans 12 residues. Trimming removed 5 bases from V and 6 bases from J, with 11 bases in between. Germline values: CDR1 SEHNR, CDR2 FQNEAQ (reference sequence). CDR3 sequence: CASSLTGFEQYF. CDR3 bases read: TGTGCCAGCAGCCTGACAGGTTTCGAG.

The sample holds a few counts of this clone. The read terminates 3 residues before the CDR3 end, so the remaining end is supplied by the germline J gene. V and J are TRBV11-3 and TRBJ2-3; TRBD1 aligns across 8 bases. The CDR3 runs to 15 residues. Germline trimming cut 5 bases from V and 2 bases from J; bases unmatched to any gene: 6. CDR1 and CDR2 from the germline V gene are SGHNT and YENEEA. CDR3 DNA (partial): TGTGCCAGCAGCCTGGGGACAGGCTTCACAGATACG. It codes for CASSLGTGFTDT. The entire CDR3 protein reads CASSLGTGFTDTQYF.

This clone was recorded many times. The junction does not match germline at one end; this may be a read error. This CDR3 reads CPSSWTSHYNEQFF. The CDR3 bases that were read are TGTCCCAGCAGCTGGACTAGCCACTACAATGAG. The rearrangement links TRBV7-3 to TRBJ2-1, with 8 nucleotides matching TRBD2. With the read ending 3 residues before the CDR3 end, the germline J gene is used to fill in that end. The CDR3 is 14 residues long. CDR1 and CDR2 (germline): SGHTA, FQGTGA.

This clone was found many times. Read sequence stops 3 residues before the CDR3 end, and the germline J gene provides the missing end. The J gene is TRBJ2-3, the V gene TRBV5-1; D remains ambiguous. Germline-derived CDR1 and CDR2 are SGHRS and YFSETQ. The CDR3 runs 15 residues. V was shortened by 0 bases and J by 2 bases, with 10 bases between the two germline ends. CDR3 in amino acids: CASSLGSIDTDTQYF. The sequenced part of the CDR3 DNA is TGCGCCAGCAGCTTGGGTAGCATAGACACAGATACG.

This clone came up many times. The read is 3 residues too short to cover the CDR3 end, so that end is filled in from the germline J gene. J is TRBJ1-6 and V is TRBV19; TRBD1 agrees at 8 bases. Losses at the gene ends were 9 bases for V and 9 bases for J; bases not matched to a gene: 10. Germline V CDR1 and CDR2: LNHDA, SQIVND (reference sequence). CDR3 size: 14 residues. CDR3 loop: CASSDRGLGSPLHF. The CDR3 DNA, read in part, is TGTGCCAGCTCAGACAGGGGTCTAGGTTCACCC.

This clone was counted at least ten times. The read terminates 3 residues before the CDR3 end, so the remaining end is supplied by the germline J gene. The chain links TRBV10-1 to TRBJ2-3, with 8 bases fitting TRBD1. This CDR3 comprises 15 residues. The V segment lost 4 bases and the J segment 5 bases; nucleotides outside the gene matches: 8. Germline CDR1 WNHNN, CDR2 SYGVQD (reference sequence). The part of the CDR3 DNA that was read is TGCGCCAGCAGTGTCGACAGGGGAATGGTAGATACG. It is translated as CASSVDRGMVDT. The CDR3 in its entirety is CASSVDRGMVDTQYF.

There are many counts of this clone. The part of the CDR3 DNA that was read is TGTGCCAGCAGTGAACAGGGGACGGAACCGCGGAGGGTGACC. The encoded protein is CASSEQGTEPRRVT. The entire CDR3 sequence reads CASSEQGTEPRRVTQYF. This rearrangement joins TRBV6-1 to TRBJ2-5; D may match TRBD1 or TRBD2 (6 bases each). Sequencing ends 3 residues short of the CDR3 end; the germline J gene provides the rest. The V end was cut by 2 bases, the J end by 7 bases, with 23 bases between. The CDR3 is 17 residues long. Germline V lookup: CDR1 MNHNS, CDR2 SASEGT.

This clone came up many times. The CDR3 is cut off 3 residues early in the read; its end comes from the germline J gene. The chain recombines TRBV24-1 with TRBJ1-5, with 7 bases aligning to TRBD1. Germline trimming cut 4 bases from V and 9 bases from J; bases unmatched to any gene: 20. The germline V gene has CDR1 KGHDR and CDR2 SFDVKD. The CDR3 totals 18 residues. The CDR3 here is CATSDTAGGQTSKGPQHF. CDR3 DNA (partial): TGTGCCACCAGTGACACCGCAGGGGGTCAAACCTCTAAGGGGCCC.

This clone has at least ten counts. Read data end 3 residues before the CDR3 end; the end is taken from the germline J gene. This chain uses TRBV5-1 with TRBJ1-2, with a weak D call TRBD1 (6 bases). This CDR3 has 16 residues. Germline CDR1 reads SGHRS; CDR2 reads YFSETQ. CDR3 DNA, as far as it was read: TGCGCCAGCAGCTATGAGTCCCCTGGGACACGTTGGGGC. Residues: CASSYESPGTRWG. The full CDR3 protein is CASSYESPGTRWGYTF.

This clone has a count of ten or more. The CDR3 goes on 3 residues after the read ends, and that part is filled in from the germline J gene. The V gene is TRBV19, the J gene TRBJ2-7; 10 nucleotides match TRBD2. From germline, CDR1 is LNHDA and CDR2 SQIVND (reference sequence). With 6 bases clipped from V and 6 bases from J, the junction kept 14 bases outside the gene matches. The CDR3 contains 16 residues. The CDR3 sequence: CASSPILAGVGGEQYF. The DNA read from the CDR3 is TGTGCCAGTAGCCCGATCCTAGCGGGAGTGGGGGGCGAG.

This clone appeared many times. The DNA ends 3 residues before the CDR3 does, and the rest of the CDR3 is filled in from the germline J gene. V gene TRBV19 combines with J gene TRBJ1-5; maybe TRBD1 (5 bases). The germline V gene encodes CDR1 LNHDA and CDR2 SQIVND (reference sequence). V was clipped by 4 bases and J by 9 bases, with 19 bases between them. The CDR3 sequence is 15 residues long. Partial CDR3 DNA: TGTGCCAGTAGTACCATGGGGCAGGGTAAAGGGCCC. The encoded protein is CASSTMGQGKGP. The whole CDR3 protein is CASSTMGQGKGPQHF.

There are many counts of this clone. The read ends 3 residues early relative to the CDR3; the germline J gene fills the gap. The rearrangement joins TRBV20-1 to TRBJ1-5, with D tentatively TRBD1 (6 bases). The germline V gene has CDR1 DFQATT and CDR2 SNEGSKA (reference sequence). V lost 3 bases and J lost 2, with 14 bases in between. The CDR3 is 15 amino acids. The CDR3 DNA, read in part, is TGCAGTGCTAGTGAGGGGGAGGCCGGCAATCAGCCC. It specifies CSASEGEAGNQP. The CDR3, in full, reads CSASEGEAGNQPQHF.

This clone was detected ten times or more. With the read ending 3 residues before the CDR3 end, the germline J gene is used to fill in that end. V and J are TRBV2 and TRBJ2-3, with unresolved D. CDR1 is SNHLY and CDR2 is FYNNEI in the germline V gene. The CDR3 has 15 amino acids. V lost 2 bases, J lost 2 bases, and 11 bases lay in between. Partial CDR3 DNA: TGTGCCAGCAGTGAATATGGCACATCCACAGATACG. It yields the protein CASSEYGTSTDT. The whole CDR3 reads CASSEYGTSTDTQYF.

This clone was seen repeatedly, ten times or more. Read data end 3 residues before the CDR3 end; the end is taken from the germline J gene. J is TRBJ2-5 and V is TRBV20-1; 8 bases align to TRBD2. The CDR3 covers 15 residues. From germline, CDR1 is DFQATT and CDR2 SNEGSKA (reference sequence). V was clipped by 0 bases and J by 2 bases; unmatched bases: 5. The sequenced CDR3 bases are TGCAGTGCTAGAGAAGCGGGAGTTGGGCAAGAGACC. It yields the protein CSAREAGVGQET. The whole CDR3 protein reads CSAREAGVGQETQYF.

This clone was counted at least ten times. The DNA ends 3 residues before the CDR3 does, and the rest of the CDR3 is filled in from the germline J gene. V is TRBV5-4 and J is TRBJ2-1, with D tentatively TRBD1 (5 bases). CDR3 length: 11 residues. The V gene lost 2 bases and the J gene lost 9 bases, with 6 bases spanning the gap. The germline CDR1 and CDR2 sequences are SGHNT and YYREEE (reference sequence). CDR3 loop: CASSFGAEQFF. The covered CDR3 bases are TGTGCCAGCAGCTTTGGGGCTGAG.

This clone was seen many times. The read falls 3 residues short of the CDR3 end, and the missing part is taken from the germline J gene. The chain couples TRBV18 to TRBJ2-3; 10 bases line up with TRBD2. From germline, CDR1 is KGHSH and CDR2 LQKENI. After removal of 3 bases from V and 2 bases from J, the junction contained 14 bases not matched to a gene. The CDR3 contains 19 residues. CDR3 sequence reads: CASSPAAKASGSYTDTQYF. CDR3 DNA, as far as it was read: TGTGCCAGCTCACCTGCGGCCAAGGCTAGCGGGAGTTACACAGATACG.

This clone was seen ten or more times. Read sequence stops 3 residues before the CDR3 end, and the germline J gene provides the missing end. The J gene is TRBJ2-7, the V gene TRBV12-3 or TRBV12-4; 8 bases match TRBD2. The junction had 2 bases not matched to a gene; V was cut back by 7 bases and J by 3 bases. CDR3 size: 12 residues. The covered CDR3 bases are TGTGCCAGCATCGGGAGGGGCTACGAG. Encoded protein: CASIGRGYE. The full CDR3 protein is CASIGRGYEQYF.

At least ten counts were recorded for this clone. The sequenced fragment ends 3 residues before the CDR3 boundary, so the rest is inferred from the germline J gene. The chain has TRBV7-3 and TRBJ2-2, with a weak D call TRBD2 (5 bases). V was shortened by 2 bases and J by 4 bases, with 11 bases between the two germline ends. Germline V CDR1 and CDR2: SGHTA, FQGTGA. The CDR3 contains 15 residues. CDR3 sequence reads: CASSLRGRATGELFF. The sequenced CDR3 bases are TGTGCCAGCAGCTTACGGGGTAGGGCCACCGGGGAG.

In this sample, this clone turned up a few times. Read data end 3 residues before the CDR3 end; the end is taken from the germline J gene. The rearrangement uses TRBV7-9 and TRBJ1-2; 7 positions agree with TRBD1. The CDR3 runs 15 residues. CDR1 is SEHNR, CDR2 FQNEAQ, per germline (reference sequence). Losses at the gene ends were 3 bases for V and 2 bases for J; bases not matched to a gene: 6. CDR3 DNA (partial): TGTGCCAGCAGCTTCGAAACGACAGGGAACTATGGC. Translating gives CASSFETTGNYG. The CDR3, in full, reads CASSFETTGNYGYTF.